This TCR beta chain was observed in a study of OX40 agonist ivuxolimab in advanced cancers. About the full investigation: Ivuxolimab was a fully human IgG2 agonistic monoclonal antibody targeting the costimulatory receptor OX40 (CD134). Intravenous ivuxolimab was administered to patients every 2 weeks at six dose levels: 0.01, 0.1, 0.3, 1.5, 3 and 10 mg/kg. Of the approximately 54 patients in dose escalation, 19 had hepatocellular carcinoma, around 15 had melanoma, 9 had renal cell carcinoma and 9 had head and neck cancer. A male proportion of roughly 80% and a mean age of 60 years, ranging from 23 to 79, were recorded for the dose-escalation cohort. Prior anti-PD-1, anti-PD-L1 or anti-CTLA-4 therapy was permitted, and approximately 40% of dose-escalation patients had received checkpoint inhibitors. Partial responses occurred in three dose-escalation patients, of whom one had hepatocellular carcinoma and two had cutaneous melanoma. Peripheral TCRbeta sequencing aimed to test whether ivuxolimab altered TCR sequence diversity and caused clonal T-cell expansion. The paper describes the monotherapy dose-escalation part (N of about 47 patients) of the phase I trial of ivuxolimab.

From its cysteine to its phenylalanine, the CDR3 spans 15 amino acids. Only the CDR3 region is kept as DNA, spanning 45 bases read in frame from base 1. CDR1 and CDR2 were assigned from the germline V gene as SGHRS and YFSETQ. For this chain, trimming is 0 bases at the V end and 4 bases at the J end, and the number of junction bases without a gene match is 5. Genomic DNA was extracted from sorted cells for sequencing of the TCRbeta CDR3 region. The immunoSEQ Assay was used for sequencing of TCRbeta CDR3 regions. Here the immuneACCESS table is served through TCRdb, limited to in-frame sequences with V and J called. Missing clones are a known gap in these copies; in checked studies unresolved V genes cover under half, and the rest lacks a known reason. A total of some 50,000 clones appear in this sample, approximately 87% of them only once. The ten largest clones represent about 1.7% of the sample.

Patients with a history of autoimmune disease or receiving systemic immunosuppression were excluded from the trial. Peripheral blood for TCR sequencing was collected from all dose cohorts at baseline, on cycle 4 day 1, and on cycle 7 day 1. Samples were obtained from an open-label, multicenter, first-in-human phase I dose-escalation trial of ivuxolimab. Adults with locally advanced or metastatic melanoma, renal cell carcinoma, hepatocellular carcinoma or head and neck squamous cell carcinoma were enrolled in the trial. Before TCR sequencing, CD4+ and CD8+ T cells were separately sorted from peripheral blood. As concerns this clone: The specificity of this receptor is unknown. No per-base quality is available; no much larger clone lies one base away.

Overall study outcomes, separate from this receptor: At doses of 0.1 to 3.0 mg/kg, clonal expansion of both CD4+ and CD8+ T cells in blood was seen between baseline and week 6. After ivuxolimab, expanded clones were on average more numerous among CD8+ T cells than among CD4+ T cells. Low levels of normalized T-cell clonal expansion were also seen in some nonresponding patients. Which antigens the clonally expanded peripheral T cells were specific for was not determined. In the 0.1-3.0 mg/kg groups, partial responders were among the patients with the lowest normalized peripheral clonal expansion, particularly in CD8+ T cells.

The TCR was taken from an adult with an advanced solid tumor such as melanoma, head and neck, liver or kidney cancer. This chain joins TRBV5-1 to TRBJ2-5, with TRBD2 identical over 8 junction bases. Sequences were derived from CD4+ or CD8+ T cells sorted from blood, sampled in a trial of the OX40 agonist ivuxolimab. The CDR3 corresponds to CASSLASGRRETQYF. The DNA is as follows: TGCGCCAGCAGCTTGGCTAGCGGGCGAAGAGAGACCCAGTACTTC.